This T cell receptor beta chain was captured in a study of blood T cell repertoires in COVID-19. On the study more broadly: The origin of the acute and convalescent COVID-19 samples was the United States, Italy and Spain.

Profiling relied on immunoSEQ multiplex PCR, and the TCRdb table lists in-frame clones only, not all of them. The profile covers more than 300,000 clones, with more than 75% appearing a single time and 0.9% to 1.5% taken by the ten largest. The V end was cut by 0 bases, the J end by 0 bases, with 6 bases between. The CDR3 has 14 residues. The germline V gene has CDR1 SGHRS and CDR2 YFSETQ. The study drew participants aged about 18 to 89 years from approximately 25 US areas. Participants' reported clinical history set cohort assignment. All recovered Cohort 3 donors got two negative PCRs, got clearance, or saw symptom resolution.

This clonotype was obtained from a woman aged 18-29 years who had recovered from COVID-19. The gene calls are TRBV5-1 and TRBJ1-1; the D is unclear. Sequencing was done on a sample of PBMCs or T cells enriched from blood (not recorded which). CDR3 bases: TGCGCCAGCAGCTTGGAACCAGTGAACACTGAAGCTTTCTTT. Translation: CASSLEPVNTEAFF.